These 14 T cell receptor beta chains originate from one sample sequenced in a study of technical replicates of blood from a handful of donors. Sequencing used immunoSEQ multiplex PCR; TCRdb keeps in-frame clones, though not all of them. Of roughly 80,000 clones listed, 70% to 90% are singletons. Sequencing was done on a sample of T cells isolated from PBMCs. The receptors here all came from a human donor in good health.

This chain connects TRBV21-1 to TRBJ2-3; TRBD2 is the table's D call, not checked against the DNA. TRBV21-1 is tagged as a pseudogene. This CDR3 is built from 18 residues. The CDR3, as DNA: TGTGCCAGCAGCAAGCCCGGGTGGGCGGGAGTCAGCACAGATACGCAGTATTTT. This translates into CASSKPGWAGVSTDTQYF.

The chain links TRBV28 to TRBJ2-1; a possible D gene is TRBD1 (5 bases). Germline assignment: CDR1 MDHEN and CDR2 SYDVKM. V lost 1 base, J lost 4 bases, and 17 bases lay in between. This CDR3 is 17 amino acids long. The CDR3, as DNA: TGTGCCAGCAGTTTATCTACAGGCCTGATGGGGTACAATGAGCAGTTCTTC. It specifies CASSLSTGLMGYNEQFF.

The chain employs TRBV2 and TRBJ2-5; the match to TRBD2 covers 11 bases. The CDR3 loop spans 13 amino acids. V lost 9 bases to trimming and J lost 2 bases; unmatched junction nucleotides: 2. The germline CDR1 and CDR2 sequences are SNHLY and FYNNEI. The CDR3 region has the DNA TGTGCCAGAGGACTAGCGGGTCAAGAGACCCAGTACTTC. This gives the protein CARGLAGQETQYF. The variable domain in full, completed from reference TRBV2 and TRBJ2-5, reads EPEVTQTPSHQVTQMGQEVILRCVPISNHLYFYWYRQILGQKVEFLVSFYNNEISEKSEIFDDQFSVERPDGSNFTLKIRSTKLEDSAMYFCARGLAGQETQYFGPGTRLLVL.

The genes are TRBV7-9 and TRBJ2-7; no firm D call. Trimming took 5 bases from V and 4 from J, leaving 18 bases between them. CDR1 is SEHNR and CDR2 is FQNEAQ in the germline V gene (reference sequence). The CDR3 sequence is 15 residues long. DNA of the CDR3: TGTGCCAGCAGCCCACGAGAGAGGCAGCTTTACGAGCAGTACTTC. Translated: CASSPRERQLYEQYF.

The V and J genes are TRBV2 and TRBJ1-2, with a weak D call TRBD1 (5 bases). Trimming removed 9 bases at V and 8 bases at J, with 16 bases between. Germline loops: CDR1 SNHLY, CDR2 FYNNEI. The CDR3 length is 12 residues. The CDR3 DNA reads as TGTGCCAGAGTGGACAACCCGGAGGGCTACACCTTC. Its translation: CARVDNPEGYTF.

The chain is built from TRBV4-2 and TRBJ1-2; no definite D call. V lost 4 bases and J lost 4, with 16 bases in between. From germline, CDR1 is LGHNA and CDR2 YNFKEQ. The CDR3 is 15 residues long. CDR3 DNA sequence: TGTGCCAGCAGCCTTGGCTGGGAGGACGTCTATGGCTACACCTTC. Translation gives CASSLGWEDVYGYTF.

This CDR3 reads CSVVASPGANVLTF. Here the CDR3 DNA reads TGCAGCGTTGTGGCATCGCCTGGGGCCAACGTCCTGACTTTC. V is TRBV29-1 and J is TRBJ2-6; D is uncertain. This CDR3 has 14 residues. V lost 4 bases and J lost 2, with 9 bases in between. The germline CDR1 and CDR2 sequences are SQVTM and ANQGSEA. The complete variable domain, with remaining parts taken from reference TRBV29-1 and TRBJ2-6, reads SAVISQKPSRDICQRGTSLTIQCQVDSQVTMMFWYRQQPGQSLTLIATANQGSEATYESGFVIDKFPISRPNLTFSTLTVSNMSPEDSSIYLCSVVASPGANVLTFGAGSRLTVL.

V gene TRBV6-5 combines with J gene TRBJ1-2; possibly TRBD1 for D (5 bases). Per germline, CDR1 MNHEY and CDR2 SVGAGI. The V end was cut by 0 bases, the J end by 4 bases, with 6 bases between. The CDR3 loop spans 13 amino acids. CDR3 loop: CASSYSRVYGYTF. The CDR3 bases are TGTGCCAGCAGTTACTCCAGGGTCTATGGCTACACCTTC.

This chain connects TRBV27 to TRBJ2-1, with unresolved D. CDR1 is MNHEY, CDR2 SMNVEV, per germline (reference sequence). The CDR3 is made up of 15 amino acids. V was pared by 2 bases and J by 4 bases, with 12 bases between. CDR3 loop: CASSLRYSLYNEQFF. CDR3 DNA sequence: TGTGCCAGCAGTTTACGGTACAGCCTATACAATGAGCAGTTCTTC.

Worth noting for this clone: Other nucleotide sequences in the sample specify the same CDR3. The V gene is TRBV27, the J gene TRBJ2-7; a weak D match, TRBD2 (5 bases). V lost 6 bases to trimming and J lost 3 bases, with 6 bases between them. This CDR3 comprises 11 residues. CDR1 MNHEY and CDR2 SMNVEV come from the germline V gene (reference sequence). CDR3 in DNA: TGTGCCAGCAGCAGCGGCTACGAGCAGTACTTC. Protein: CASSSGYEQYF.

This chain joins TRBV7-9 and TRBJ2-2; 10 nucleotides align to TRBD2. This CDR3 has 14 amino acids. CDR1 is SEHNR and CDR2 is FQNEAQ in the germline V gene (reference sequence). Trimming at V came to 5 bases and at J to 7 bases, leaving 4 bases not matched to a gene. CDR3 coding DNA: TGTGCCAGCAGCATATGGACTAGCGGCGGGGAGCTGTTTTTT. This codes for CASSIWTSGGELFF.

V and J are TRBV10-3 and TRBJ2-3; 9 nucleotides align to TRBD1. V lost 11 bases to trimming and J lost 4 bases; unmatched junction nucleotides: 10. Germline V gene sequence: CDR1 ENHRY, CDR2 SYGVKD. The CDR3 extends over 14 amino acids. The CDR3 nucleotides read TGTGCCGCACAGGGGGCGGCTAGCTCAGATACGCAGTATTTT. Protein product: CAAQGAASSDTQYF.

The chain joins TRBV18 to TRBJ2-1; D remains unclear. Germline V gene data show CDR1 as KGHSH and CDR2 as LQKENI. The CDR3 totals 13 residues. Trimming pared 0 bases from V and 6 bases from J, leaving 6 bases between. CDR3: CASSPPNGNEQFF. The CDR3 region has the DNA TGTGCCAGCTCACCACCGAACGGCAATGAGCAGTTCTTC. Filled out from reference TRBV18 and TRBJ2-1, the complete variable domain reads NAGVMQNPRHLVRRRGQEARLRCSPMKGHSHVYWYRQLPEEGLKFMVYLQKENIIDESGMPKERFSAEFPKEGPSILRIQQVVRGDSAAYFCASSPPNGNEQFFGPGTRLTVL.

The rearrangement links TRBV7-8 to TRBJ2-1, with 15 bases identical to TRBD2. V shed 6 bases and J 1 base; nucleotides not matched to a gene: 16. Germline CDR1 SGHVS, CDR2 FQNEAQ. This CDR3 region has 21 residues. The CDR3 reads CASSRTSGRASVFGSYNEQFF. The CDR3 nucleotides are TGTGCCAGCAGTAGGACTAGCGGGAGGGCTTCCGTCTTTGGGTCCTACAATGAGCAGTTCTTC.